One T cell receptor (beta chain) is described in this entry. The antigen is undetermined. The record originates from a study of response to subunit inactivated influenza vaccine. Study-wide findings and caveats: Each seasonal influenza vaccination recruits few new T cells, the authors suggested.

Each CDR3 protein is one row after TCRdb ran MiXCR on the RT-PCR reads. This table has 500,000 to 600,000 distinct CDR3 sequences, over 9.5% appearing once. V lost 5 bases and J 5 bases, leaving 13 bases between the germline ends. Germline V lookup: CDR1 SGHKS, CDR2 YYEKEE (reference sequence). The CDR3 is 13 residues long. The chain joins TRBV5-5 to TRBJ2-5; D assignment may be TRBD1 or TRBD2 (5 bases each). This sample comprised PBMCs from blood, obtained on the day of vaccination. The origin of this receptor is a man aged 45 to 65 who received an inactivated influenza vaccine. The CDR3 is CASRGSWGETQYF. The CDR3 DNA reads as TGTGCCAGCAGGGGGTCGTGGGGGGAGACCCAGTACTTC.